This TCR beta chain was documented in a study of CD8+ T cells in alopecia areata. Overall study: For the treated group, dosing was oral tofacitinib at 5 to 10 mg twice daily. Study results and caveats: Tofacitinib significantly lowered scalp clonality and expanded CD8+ clones among the top 100. With patients, TCR sharing proved less clear than in mice, a difference possibly related to HLA.

Treatment described: oral pan-JAK inhibitor, 5-10 mg twice daily. cDNA serving as the sequencing template came from extracted, reverse transcribed RNA. The table came from immunoSEQ multiplex PCR; TCRdb's copy has only in-frame clones and leaves some out. The sample holds over 100,000 clones; 50% to 55% are singletons and the top ten take 0.46%. Deletions cut 8 bases from V and 3 bases from J, with 13 bases between. CDR1 and CDR2 (germline): KGHSH, LQKENI. CDR3 length equals 13 residues. This clone appeared a few times. Its antigen is currently unknown. Sequenced here: CD4+ T cells sorted from blood, sampled at week 4, from a patient treated with tofacitinib. This clonotype originated in a human donor with alopecia areata. This chain links TRBV18 with TRBJ1-2, with D uncertain. The CDR3 DNA follows: TGTGCCAGCCAGGAGCCCTTACACTATGGCTACACCTTC. It encodes CASQEPLHYGYTF.